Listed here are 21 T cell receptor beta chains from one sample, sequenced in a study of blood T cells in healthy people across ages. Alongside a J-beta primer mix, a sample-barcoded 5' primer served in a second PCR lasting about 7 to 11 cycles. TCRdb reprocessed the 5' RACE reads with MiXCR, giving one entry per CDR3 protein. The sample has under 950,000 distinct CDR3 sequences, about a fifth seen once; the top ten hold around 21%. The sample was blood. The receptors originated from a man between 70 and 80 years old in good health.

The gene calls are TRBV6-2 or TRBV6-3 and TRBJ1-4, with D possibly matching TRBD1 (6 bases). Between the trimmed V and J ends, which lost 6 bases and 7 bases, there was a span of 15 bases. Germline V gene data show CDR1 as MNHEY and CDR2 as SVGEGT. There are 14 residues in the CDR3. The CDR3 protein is CASRADRDLEKLFF. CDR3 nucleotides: TGTGCCAGCAGGGCGGACAGAGACCTTGAAAAACTGTTTTTT.

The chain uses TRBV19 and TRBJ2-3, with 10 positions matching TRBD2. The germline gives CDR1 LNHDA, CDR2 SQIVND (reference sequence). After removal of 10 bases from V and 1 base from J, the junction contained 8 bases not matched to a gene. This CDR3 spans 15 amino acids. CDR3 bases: TGTGCCACCCTTACGCTAGCGGGGGGCACAGATACGCAGTATTTT. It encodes CATLTLAGGTDTQYF.

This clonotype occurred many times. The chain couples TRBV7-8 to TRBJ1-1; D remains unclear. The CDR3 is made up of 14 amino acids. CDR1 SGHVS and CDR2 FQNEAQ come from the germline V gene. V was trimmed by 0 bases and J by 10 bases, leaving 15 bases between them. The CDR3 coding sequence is TGTGCCAGCAGCTTAGCGGCGGGGAACTCAGGAGCTTTCTTT. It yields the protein CASSLAAGNSGAFF.

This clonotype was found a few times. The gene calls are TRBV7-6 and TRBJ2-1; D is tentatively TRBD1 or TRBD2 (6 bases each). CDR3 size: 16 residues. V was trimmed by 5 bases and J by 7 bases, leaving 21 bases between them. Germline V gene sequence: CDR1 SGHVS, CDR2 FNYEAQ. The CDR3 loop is CASSPSRGVSSNEQFF. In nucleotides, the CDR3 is TGTGCCAGCAGCCCAAGTAGGGGGGTTTCGAGTAATGAGCAGTTCTTC.

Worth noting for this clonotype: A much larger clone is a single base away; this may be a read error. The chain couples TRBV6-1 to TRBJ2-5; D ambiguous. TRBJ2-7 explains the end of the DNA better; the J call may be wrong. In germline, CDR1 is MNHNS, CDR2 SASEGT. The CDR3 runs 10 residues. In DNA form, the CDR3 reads TGTGCCAGCAGAGACTACGAGCAGTACTTC. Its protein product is CASRDYEQYF.

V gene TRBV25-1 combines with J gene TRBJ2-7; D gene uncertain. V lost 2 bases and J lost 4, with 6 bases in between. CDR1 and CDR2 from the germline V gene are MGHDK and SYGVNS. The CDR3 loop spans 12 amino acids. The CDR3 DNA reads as TGTGCCAGCAGTGAAATCGGGTACGAGCAGTACTTC. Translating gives CASSEIGYEQYF.

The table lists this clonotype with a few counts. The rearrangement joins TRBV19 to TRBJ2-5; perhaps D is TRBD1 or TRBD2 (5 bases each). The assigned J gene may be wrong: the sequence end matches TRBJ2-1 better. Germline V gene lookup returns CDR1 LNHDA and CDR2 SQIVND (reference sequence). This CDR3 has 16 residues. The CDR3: CASSSRWNSRGGEQFF. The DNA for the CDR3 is TGTGCCAGTAGTAGTCGGTGGAACTCCCGGGGCGGTGAGCAGTTCTTC.

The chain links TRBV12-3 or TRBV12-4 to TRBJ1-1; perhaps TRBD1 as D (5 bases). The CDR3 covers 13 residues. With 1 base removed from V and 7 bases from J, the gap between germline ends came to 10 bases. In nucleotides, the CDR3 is TGTGCCAGCAGTTTAGGGAGGGACTTTGAAGCTTTCTTT. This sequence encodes CASSLGRDFEAFF.

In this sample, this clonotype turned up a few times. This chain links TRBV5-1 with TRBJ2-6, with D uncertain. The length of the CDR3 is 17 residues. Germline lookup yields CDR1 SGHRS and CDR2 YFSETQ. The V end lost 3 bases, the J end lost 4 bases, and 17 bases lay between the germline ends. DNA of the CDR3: TGCGCCAGCAGCTCCGGGCCAGCCTTCCAGGGGGCCAACGTCCTGACTTTC. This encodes CASSSGPAFQGANVLTF.

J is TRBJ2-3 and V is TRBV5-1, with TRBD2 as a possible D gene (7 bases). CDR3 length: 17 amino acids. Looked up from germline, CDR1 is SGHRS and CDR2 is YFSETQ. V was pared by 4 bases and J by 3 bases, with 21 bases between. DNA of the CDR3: TGCGCCAGCAGCCCGGGAACGTTCGCGGGGGCTACAGATACGCAGTATTTT. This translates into CASSPGTFAGATDTQYF.

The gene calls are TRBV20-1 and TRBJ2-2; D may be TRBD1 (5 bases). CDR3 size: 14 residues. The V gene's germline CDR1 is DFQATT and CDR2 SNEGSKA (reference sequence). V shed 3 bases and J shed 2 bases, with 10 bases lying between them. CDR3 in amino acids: CSARNRINTGELFF. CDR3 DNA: TGCAGTGCTAGGAACAGGATTAACACCGGGGAGCTGTTTTTT.

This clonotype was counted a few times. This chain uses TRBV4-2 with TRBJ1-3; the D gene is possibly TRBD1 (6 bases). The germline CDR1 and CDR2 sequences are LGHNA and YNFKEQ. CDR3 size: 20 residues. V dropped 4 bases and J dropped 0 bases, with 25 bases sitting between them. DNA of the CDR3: TGTGCCAGCAGCCGCGGACAGATGGGGGCCTTTACTTTCTCTGGAAACACCATATATTTT. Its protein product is CASSRGQMGAFTFSGNTIYF.

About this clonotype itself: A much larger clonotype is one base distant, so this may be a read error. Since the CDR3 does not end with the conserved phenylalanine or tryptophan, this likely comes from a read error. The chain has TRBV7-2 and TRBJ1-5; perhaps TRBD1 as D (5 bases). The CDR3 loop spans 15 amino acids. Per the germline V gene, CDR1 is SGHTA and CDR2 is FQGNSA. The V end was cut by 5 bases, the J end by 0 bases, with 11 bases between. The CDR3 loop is CASSQLGVSNQPQHL. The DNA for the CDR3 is TGTGCCAGCAGCCAATTGGGGGTTAGCAATCAGCCCCAGCATCTT.

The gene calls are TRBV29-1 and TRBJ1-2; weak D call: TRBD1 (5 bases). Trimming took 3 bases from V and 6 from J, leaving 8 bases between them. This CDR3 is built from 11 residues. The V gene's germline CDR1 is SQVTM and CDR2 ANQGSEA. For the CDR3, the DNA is TGCAGCGTTGACAGGGTGAATGGCTACACCTTC. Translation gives CSVDRVNGYTF.

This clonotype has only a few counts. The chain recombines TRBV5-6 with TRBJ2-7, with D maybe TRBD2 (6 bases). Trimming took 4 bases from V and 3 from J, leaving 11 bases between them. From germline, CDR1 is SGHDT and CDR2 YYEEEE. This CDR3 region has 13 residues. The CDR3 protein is CASSGGTNYEQYF. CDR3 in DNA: TGTGCCAGCAGCGGGGGGACGAACTACGAGCAGTACTTC.

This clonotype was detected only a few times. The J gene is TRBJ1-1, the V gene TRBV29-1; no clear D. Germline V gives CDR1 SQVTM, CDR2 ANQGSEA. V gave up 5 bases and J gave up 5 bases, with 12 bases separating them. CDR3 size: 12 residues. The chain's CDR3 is CSVRRVDTEAFF. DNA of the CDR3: TGCAGCGTTCGACGTGTGGATACTGAAGCTTTCTTT.

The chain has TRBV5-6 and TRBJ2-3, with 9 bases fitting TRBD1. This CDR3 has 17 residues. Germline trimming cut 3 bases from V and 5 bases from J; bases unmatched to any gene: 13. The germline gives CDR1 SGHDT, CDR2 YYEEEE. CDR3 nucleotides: TGTGCCAGCAGCTCCCGGGACAGGGTTGGAGTTAGAGATACGCAGTATTTT. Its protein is CASSSRDRVGVRDTQYF. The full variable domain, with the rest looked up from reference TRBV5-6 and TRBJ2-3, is DAGVTQSPTHLIKTRGQQVTLRCSPKSGHDTVSWYQQALGQGPQFIFQYYEEEERQRGNFPDRFSGHQFPNYSSELNVNALLLGDSALYLCASSSRDRVGVRDTQYFGPGTRLTVL.

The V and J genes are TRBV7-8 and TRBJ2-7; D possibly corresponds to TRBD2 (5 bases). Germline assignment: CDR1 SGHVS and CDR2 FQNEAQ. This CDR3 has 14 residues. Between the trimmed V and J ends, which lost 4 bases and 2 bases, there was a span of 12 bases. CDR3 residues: CASSSAPGTYEQYF. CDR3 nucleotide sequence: TGTGCCAGCAGCTCCGCCCCGGGAACCTACGAGCAGTACTTC.

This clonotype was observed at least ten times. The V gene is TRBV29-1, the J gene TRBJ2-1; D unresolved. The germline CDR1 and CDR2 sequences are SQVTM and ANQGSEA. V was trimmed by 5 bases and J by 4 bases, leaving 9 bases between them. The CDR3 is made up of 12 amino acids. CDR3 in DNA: TGCAGCGTTACCGGAATGTACAATGAGCAGTTCTTC. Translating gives CSVTGMYNEQFF.

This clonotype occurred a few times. The CDR3 DNA sequence: TGCAGTGCTAGAGATCGTAGGACAGGCTACGAGCAGTACTTC. Amino acid sequence: CSARDRRTGYEQYF. V usage is TRBV20-1 and J usage is TRBJ2-7; 7 bases fit TRBD1. The CDR3 is made up of 14 amino acids. CDR1 and CDR2 from the germline V gene are DFQATT and SNEGSKA (reference sequence). V lost 0 bases to trimming and J lost 3 bases; unmatched junction nucleotides: 5.

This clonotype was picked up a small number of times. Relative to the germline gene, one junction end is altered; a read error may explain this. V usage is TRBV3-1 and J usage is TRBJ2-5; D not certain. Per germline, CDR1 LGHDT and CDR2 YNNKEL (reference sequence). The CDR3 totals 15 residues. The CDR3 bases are TGTGCCAGCGGCCAAGAAGGAAACAGACAAGAGACCCAGTACTTC. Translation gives CASGQEGNRQETQYF.